This T cell receptor beta chain was retrieved from a study of beta chain features in type 1 diabetes (dated 2018 in TCRdb). In the study overall: Mean age, gender distribution, total cell number and subset yield were not different between patients and healthy donors. Whereas all 30 or so donors provided naive and central memory subsets, regulatory and stem cell-like memory subsets were isolated from just 8 patients and roughly eight healthy donors. A total of 107,917,701 sorted cells were examined across all samples, and RNA yield correlated strongly with the number of cells per subset. In the study, recently diagnosed type 1 diabetes patients and matched healthy donors were compared on the TCRB repertoires of their sorted circulating CD4+ T cell subsets. What the authors observed across the whole study: The naive, central memory and regulatory TCRB repertoires appeared to resemble one another more closely among patients than among healthy donors. PCR may preferentially amplify shorter templates, but because patient and control samples were amplified and corrected together, any resulting skew would affect both groups equally. A moderate but significant shortening of TCRB CDR3 length was observed in type 1 diabetes patients in all four CD4+ subsets. Because small numbers of individuals were included in the HLA sub-analyses, any influence of HLA type on TCRB rearrangement was left unresolved. At VDJ recombination sites, patients with type 1 diabetes made fewer insertions and deleted more nucleotides, a pattern implying thymic rearrangement abnormalities. Because cDNA was sequenced instead of genomic DNA, activated cells with high expression could be over-represented, although the groups did not differ in activation or CD3 levels.

A single peripheral blood draw of about 116 mL on average was collected from each donor into heparinised tubes. Using a panel that included CD45RO, CCR7, CD25, CD127, CD95 and CD27, naive, central memory, regulatory and stem cell-like memory CD4+ T cells were sorted on a BD FACSAria II. All sorted populations exceeded 98% purity. PBMCs were isolated immediately by Lymphoprep density gradient centrifugation and stained directly without culture. So that batch effects would be minimized, each experiment stained and sorted samples in pairs, pairing one healthy donor with one patient. All of the isolated RNA was reverse transcribed with the High Capacity cDNA Reverse Transcription Kit, so expressed TCRB transcripts were sequenced. Deep immunoSEQ sequencing was applied to naive, central memory and regulatory T cell samples, giving an average of roughly 3.6 million total reads per sample. Sorted cells were lysed in RLT buffer and RNA was extracted with DNase-treated RNeasy Micro or Mini kits, depending on cell number. Each cell subset was processed on its own to prevent cross-contamination, while patient and healthy donor samples were processed together. TCRB sequences were amplified from cDNA with the immunoSEQ multiplex PCR, producing 87-bp fragments spanning the CDR3 region. Sequencing of the amplicons was done on the Illumina HiSeq platform. In the paper's pipeline: Synthetic template baselines were used to correct PCR bias computationally, reads within Hamming distance 2 were collapsed together, and singletons that could not be merged were discarded. By aligning reads against IMGT, V, D and J genes, CDR3 length, and insertions or deletions at six rearrangement sites were assigned. Within each subset, clonotype counts were normalized to sorted cell number, after which true diversity and Gini coefficients were computed with the tcR R package. The overlap coefficient, calculated on TCRB nucleotide sequences, was used to measure repertoire sharing. As a proxy for the pre-selection repertoire, out-of-frame TCRB sequences from naive cells were analyzed. In TCRdb, the immuneACCESS table is reduced to in-frame sequences with V and J assigned. These tables do not hold every clone; where another copy was compared, an unresolved V gene accounts for under half, and the others remain unexplained. D and trimming come from the DNA, and the V and J calls and clone size come from that table. In this sample the table shows about 700,000 clones, 10% to 15% of which occur a single time. Approximately 0.022% of the sample goes to the ten largest clones.

The CDR3 numbers 15 residues from cysteine through phenylalanine. Only the CDR3 DNA stays, 45 bases, in frame from base 1. CDR1 and CDR2, per the germline V gene, are SGHAT and FQNNGV. Germline trimming: 1 base from V, 3 bases from J; junction bases outside gene matches: 2. A note on this clone: Its specific antigen is unknown. Nothing much larger sits one base from this clone, and base qualities are not available.

This TCR was sampled from a man aged 18 to 30 with type 1 diabetes. The receptor chain draws on TRBV11-2 and TRBJ2-5, and 10 junctional nucleotides match TRBD1. Sequenced input: naive CD4+ T cells from blood. This specimen's cell subset or site label, per the study, means: true naive CD4+ T cells. The nucleotides read TGTGCCAGCAGCTTAGGGGGACAGGGGAAAGAGACCCAGTACTTC. Translated, it reads CASSLGGQGKETQYF.